This is a list of T cell receptor beta chains from one sample in a study of blood T cell repertoires in COVID-19. Sequenced by immunoSEQ multiplex PCR; TCRdb stores in-frame clones only, minus some. The repertoire has around 81,000 clones, around 86% of them found once; the top ten carry roughly 2%. Sequenced: peripheral blood. The receptors were sampled from a woman aged 55-69 years with acute or convalescent COVID-19. Both conserved end residues are part of each CDR3. D genes are given only for firm matches. Rows give clone size only sometimes, using once, few, many, or a class for an expanded clone.

D gene	clone size	V gene	J gene	CDR3 length	CDR3 DNA	CDR3 protein
TRBD1	few	TRBV7-9	TRBJ1-2	15	TGTGCCAGCAGCTTATTGGGACAGGCAAACTATGGCTACACCTTC	CASSLLGQANYGYTF
-	-	TRBV10-3	TRBJ2-1	14	TGTGCCACTACCATGGGACAACGAGGGGATGAGCAGTTCTTC	CATTMGQRGDEQFF
TRBD2	-	TRBV27	TRBJ2-1	15	TGTGCCTCACGAGGATTGGGGGAGGGCAGGGTTGCGGAGTTCTTC	CASRGLGEGRVAEFF
TRBD2	few	TRBV5-4	TRBJ2-1	15	TGTGCCAGCAGCCAGGGGGGACTAGCGAGCAATGAGCAGTTCTTC	CASSQGGLASNEQFF
TRBD1	-	TRBV5-1	TRBJ1-1	15	TGCGCCAGCAGCTTGGCCTCAGGGGGGAACACTGAAGCTTTCTTT	CASSLASGGNTEAFF
-	few	TRBV19	TRBJ1-5	14	TGTGCCAGTAGTATGGGGTCAGGGAATCAGCCCCAGCATTTT	CASSMGSGNQPQHF
TRBD1	-	TRBV15	TRBJ2-6	17	TGTGCCACCAGCAGATTAACCCGACAGGGTAGGACCAACGTCCTGACTTTC	CATSRLTRQGRTNVLTF
TRBD1	-	TRBV24-1	TRBJ1-2	14	TGTGCCACCAGTGATAGGGGGACAGTCTATGGCTACACCTTC	CATSDRGTVYGYTF
-	-	TRBV30	TRBJ2-2	15	TGTGCCTGGAGTGAGTCTTGGGCGCGCACCGGGGAGCTGTTTTTT	CAWSESWARTGELFF
-	-	TRBV2	TRBJ2-3	13	TGTGCCAGCAGTGGGACTACTGCTGATACGCAGTATTTT	CASSGTTADTQYF
-	-	TRBV7-9	TRBJ1-6	13	TGTGCCAGCAGTCCAATTCCGGGGTCACCCCTCCACTTT	CASSPIPGSPLHF
TRBD2	-	TRBV6-5	TRBJ2-1	15	TGTGCCAGCAGCCCGACTAGCGGGGCTCCCATCGAGCAGTTCTTC	CASSPTSGAPIEQFF
TRBD1	-	TRBV27	TRBJ2-7	16	TGTGCCAGCAGTCCGATTCCGGGACAGGAGGTAGGAGAGCAGTACTTC	CASSPIPGQEVGEQYF
TRBD2	-	TRBV28	TRBJ2-1	18	TGTGCCAGCAGTTTATTGCTAGCGGGGGGGATCTCCTACAATGAGCAGTTCTTC	CASSLLLAGGISYNEQFF
-	-	TRBV5-1	TRBJ1-4	14	TGCGCCAGCAGCATGGACAGTTCTAATGAAAAACTGTTTTTT	CASSMDSSNEKLFF